One sample yielded the 31 T cell receptor beta chains listed below, sequenced in a study of cytomegalovirus exposure and HLA in healthy donors. A multiplex PCR was run with 60 Vbeta primers and 13 Jbeta primers. TCRdb keeps only in-frame clones here, not all; method: immunoSEQ multiplex PCR. The repertoire has 130,000 to 150,000 clones, roughly 80% of them found once; the top ten carry around 4.5%. Sequencing was done on a sample of PBMCs. The receptor source for this set is a man in his forties in good health and CMV-seropositive.

V is TRBV5-4 and J is TRBJ2-1; 11 bases line up with TRBD1. Germline V gene data show CDR1 as SGHNT and CDR2 as YYREEE (reference sequence). The CDR3 sequence is 14 residues long. V shed 3 bases and J 6 bases; nucleotides not matched to a gene: 2. CDR3 residues: CASSWGTGGNEQFF. CDR3 bases: TGTGCCAGCAGCTGGGGGACAGGGGGCAATGAGCAGTTCTTC.

This chain uses TRBV4-1 with TRBJ2-7; 8 bases are shared with TRBD1. CDR3 length: 15 amino acids. The V gene's germline CDR1 is MGHRA and CDR2 YSYEKL. Losses at the gene ends were 4 bases for V and 3 bases for J; bases not matched to a gene: 8. In DNA form, the CDR3 reads TGCGCCAGCAGCCTAGGTGGACAGGGAGTCTACGAGCAGTACTTC. This translates into CASSLGGQGVYEQYF.

This clone has only a few counts. This rearrangement joins TRBV10-3 to TRBJ2-1, with D possibly being TRBD2 (5 bases). The CDR3 has 13 amino acids. V was pared by 4 bases and J by 3 bases, with 7 bases between. Germline assignment: CDR1 ENHRY and CDR2 SYGVKD. CDR3 in DNA: TGTGCCATCAGTGCGGGGAACTACAATGAGCAGTTCTTC. It codes for CAISAGNYNEQFF.

This clone has a single count. This chain connects TRBV19 to TRBJ2-7; D is uncertain. V lost 3 bases and J lost 1, with 10 bases in between. Germline values: CDR1 LNHDA, CDR2 SQIVND (reference sequence). CDR3 length: 14 residues. DNA of the CDR3: TGTGCCAGTAGTATTTGGCGGTCTTCCTACGAGCAGTACTTC. Amino acids: CASSIWRSSYEQYF.

The V call is TRBV5-5, the J call TRBJ2-2; the match to TRBD1 covers 9 bases. The CDR3 has 17 amino acids. The V segment lost 0 bases and the J segment 0 bases; nucleotides outside the gene matches: 3. Germline CDR1 is SGHKS and CDR2 is YYEKEE (reference sequence). The CDR3 here is CASSLAGQGANTGELFF. Here the CDR3 DNA reads TGTGCCAGCAGCTTGGCGGGACAGGGCGCGAACACCGGGGAGCTGTTTTTT.

This chain links TRBV30 with TRBJ1-4, with D unresolved. CDR3 length: 14 residues. Germline V gene data show CDR1 as GTSNPN and CDR2 as SVGIG (reference sequence). Trimming took off 3 bases at V and 4 bases at J, with 12 bases between the two ends. As DNA, the CDR3 is TGTGCCTGGAGCCTACACAGTTTTAATGAAAAACTGTTTTTT. Amino acid sequence: CAWSLHSFNEKLFF.

The chain recombines TRBV30 with TRBJ1-2; D is undetermined. This CDR3 spans 12 amino acids. CDR1 is GTSNPN, CDR2 SVGIG, per germline (reference sequence). V lost 4 bases, J lost 5 bases, and 11 bases lay in between. The CDR3 sequence is CAWNPAGYGYTF. In DNA form, the CDR3 reads TGTGCCTGGAACCCGGCGGGATATGGCTACACCTTC.

The CDR3 sequence: CASSLAAQSTSGRQETQYF. The CDR3 nucleotides read TGTGCCAGCAGCTTAGCGGCGCAATCGACTAGCGGGAGACAAGAGACCCAGTACTTC. This chain connects TRBV7-6 to TRBJ2-5; 12 bases line up with TRBD2. The V and J ends lost 0 bases and 2 bases, in that order; junction bases with no gene match: 10. The CDR3 totals 19 residues. Germline V gives CDR1 SGHVS, CDR2 FNYEAQ.

The CDR3 here is CAWSLTGGADEAFF. DNA for the CDR3: TGTGCCTGGAGTTTGACAGGGGGCGCAGATGAAGCTTTCTTT. The chain carries TRBV30 and TRBJ1-1; the match to TRBD1 covers 10 bases. V was pared by 2 bases and J by 7 bases, with 7 bases of the junction left unmatched. The CDR3 contains 14 residues. Germline CDR1 and CDR2: GTSNPN and SVGIG (reference sequence).

The chain couples TRBV7-3 to TRBJ1-1; maybe TRBD1 (6 bases). This CDR3 contains 13 residues. The germline V and J ends were trimmed by 3 bases and 7 bases, with 12 bases remaining between them. From germline, CDR1 is SGHTA and CDR2 FQGTGA. The CDR3 sequence: CASSFNPGVEAFF. CDR3 coding DNA: TGTGCCAGCAGCTTTAATCCAGGGGTTGAAGCTTTCTTT.

V and J are TRBV6-5 and TRBJ2-1; D might be TRBD1 (6 bases). Trimming took 8 bases from V and 5 from J, leaving 7 bases between them. The CDR3 consists of 11 residues. In germline, CDR1 is MNHEY, CDR2 SVGAGI. CDR3 amino acids: CASGTNNEQFF. CDR3 bases: TGTGCCAGCGGGACAAACAATGAGCAGTTCTTC.

The chain links TRBV25-1 to TRBJ2-6; D remains ambiguous. Looked up from germline, CDR1 is MGHDK and CDR2 is SYGVNS. V was trimmed by 3 bases and J by 3 bases, leaving 6 bases between them. The CDR3 runs 14 residues. The CDR3 spells CASSDTGGANVLTF. CDR3 nucleotides: TGTGCCAGCAGTGATACGGGTGGGGCCAACGTCCTGACTTTC.

This clone occurred a few times. The chain carries TRBV5-1 and TRBJ1-2; D perhaps matches TRBD1 (6 bases). Germline CDR1 and CDR2: SGHRS and YFSETQ. The CDR3 totals 11 residues. The V gene lost 10 bases and the J gene lost 8 bases, with 15 bases spanning the gap. The CDR3 region is CAVRETGGYTF. Written as DNA, the CDR3 is TGCGCCGTTAGAGAGACAGGAGGCTACACCTTC. Complete variable domain (other parts from reference TRBV5-1 and TRBJ1-2): KAGVTQTPRYLIKTRGQQVTLSCSPISGHRSVSWYQQTPGQGLQFLFEYFSETQRNKGNFPGRFSGRQFSNSRSEMNVSTLELGDSALYLCAVRETGGYTFGSGTRLTVV.

As DNA, the CDR3 is TGTGCCTGGAGTCCTCGGAGTCCGCGGCAACAAGAGACCCAGTACTTC. Residues: CAWSPRSPRQQETQYF. V gene TRBV30 combines with J gene TRBJ2-5; no definite D call. Looked up from germline, CDR1 is GTSNPN and CDR2 is SVGIG (reference sequence). The V and J ends lost 2 bases and 2 bases respectively, with 18 bases between them. This CDR3 spans 16 amino acids.

The V and J genes are TRBV2 and TRBJ2-1; D is unresolved. Trimming left V 8 bases short and J 3 bases short, with 5 bases between. The germline V gene encodes CDR1 SNHLY and CDR2 FYNNEI. This CDR3 is 11 amino acids long. The CDR3 region is CASGGYNEQFF. In nucleotides, the CDR3 is TGTGCCAGCGGCGGCTACAATGAGCAGTTCTTC.

The chain recombines TRBV5-1 with TRBJ1-1; tentative D call: TRBD1 (5 bases). The V and J ends lost 0 bases and 3 bases respectively, with 12 bases between them. CDR1 SGHRS and CDR2 YFSETQ come from the germline V gene. CDR3 size: 15 residues. The chain's CDR3 is CASSLAPGIDTEAFF. DNA for the CDR3: TGCGCCAGCAGCTTGGCCCCAGGGATCGACACTGAAGCTTTCTTT.

The gene calls are TRBV15 and TRBJ2-5; 7 bases match TRBD1. Germline trimming cut 0 bases from V and 5 bases from J; bases unmatched to any gene: 24. The CDR3 contains 21 residues. The germline V gene encodes CDR1 LNHNV and CDR2 YYDKDF (reference sequence). As DNA, the CDR3 is TGTGCCACCAGCAGAGAAGCTCCTGGACAGGCCCGGTTATCCGATAAGGAGACCCAGTACTTC. Protein: CATSREAPGQARLSDKETQYF. The full variable domain, completed using reference TRBV15 and TRBJ2-5, is DAMVIQNPRYQVTQFGKPVTLSCSQTLNHNVMYWYQQKSSQAPKLLFHYYDKDFNNEADTPDNFQSRRPNTSFCFLDIRSPGLGDTAMYLCATSREAPGQARLSDKETQYFGPGTRLLVL.

The V call is TRBV5-1, the J call TRBJ1-4; the match to TRBD1 covers 10 bases. This CDR3 is built from 16 residues. Germline CDR1 is SGHRS and CDR2 is YFSETQ. Trimming cost V 5 bases and J 8 bases; bases outside gene matches: 12. The CDR3 is CASSPAPGTGEEKLFF. CDR3 nucleotides: TGCGCCAGCAGTCCCGCCCCCGGGACAGGGGAAGAAAAACTGTTTTTT.

The CDR3 loop reads CASSETKPGGTEAFF. CDR3 nucleotide sequence: TGCGCCAGCAGCGAAACCAAACCGGGGGGCACTGAAGCTTTCTTT. This sequence joins TRBV5-1 and TRBJ1-1, with D possibly being TRBD1 (5 bases). Germline CDR1 is SGHRS and CDR2 is YFSETQ. The CDR3 extends over 15 amino acids. The V and J ends lost 4 bases and 4 bases respectively, with 17 bases between them.

This chain joins TRBV10-3 and TRBJ1-2; the D gene is possibly TRBD1 (5 bases). Germline V gene data show CDR1 as ENHRY and CDR2 as SYGVKD. V lost 6 bases and J lost 2, with 7 bases in between. The CDR3 extends over 12 amino acids. The CDR3 region has the DNA TGTGCCATCAGCCAGGGAAACTATGGCTACACCTTC. It encodes CAISQGNYGYTF.

As DNA, the CDR3 is TGTGCCAGCAGCCCTTGGGCCGAAAACACCATATATTTT. The encoded protein is CASSPWAENTIYF. The rearrangement joins TRBV9 to TRBJ1-3; D gene ambiguous. The CDR3 is 13 residues long. V gave up 4 bases and J gave up 6 bases, with 11 bases separating them. Germline V gives CDR1 SGDLS, CDR2 YYNGEE.

The chain links TRBV6-5 to TRBJ2-2; perhaps TRBD2 as D (7 bases). The CDR3 runs 14 residues. V lost 6 bases and J 5 bases, leaving 13 bases between the germline ends. Germline V gene lookup returns CDR1 MNHEY and CDR2 SVGAGI. CDR3 sequence: CASSPRGATGELFF. The CDR3 bases are TGTGCCAGCAGCCCACGGGGGGCGACCGGGGAGCTGTTTTTT.

The chain has TRBV27 and TRBJ2-7, with TRBD1 identical over 7 bases. CDR1 and CDR2 from the germline V gene are MNHEY and SMNVEV (reference sequence). V was pared by 6 bases and J by 1 base, with 9 bases of the junction left unmatched. The CDR3 is made up of 15 amino acids. CDR3 loop: CASRDRTLKSYEQYF. The CDR3 nucleotides are TGTGCCAGCAGGGACAGGACCTTAAAGTCCTACGAGCAGTACTTC.

V gene TRBV7-9 combines with J gene TRBJ1-1, with D unclear. Trimming took off 5 bases at V and 5 bases at J, with 12 bases between the two ends. CDR1 and CDR2 from the germline V gene are SEHNR and FQNEAQ (reference sequence). This CDR3 is 13 amino acids long. For the CDR3, the DNA is TGTGCCAGCAGCCAGAACGAGCGGACTGAAGCTTTCTTT. Its protein product is CASSQNERTEAFF.

V is TRBV9 and J is TRBJ2-3; D uncertain. Germline V CDR1 and CDR2: SGDLS, YYNGEE. Trimming shortened V by 0 bases and J by 4 bases, and 9 bases separated the two germline ends. The CDR3 is made up of 14 amino acids. The CDR3 region has the DNA TGTGCCAGCAGCGTAGCCTCAGCGCCAGATACGCAGTATTTT. Translating it yields CASSVASAPDTQYF.

The chain joins TRBV5-1 to TRBJ2-2; D is uncertain. Germline V gene data show CDR1 as SGHRS and CDR2 as YFSETQ. Deletions cut 4 bases from V and 1 base from J, with 11 bases between. This CDR3 comprises 15 residues. CDR3: CASSVSLRNTGELFF. For the CDR3, the DNA is TGCGCCAGCAGCGTCTCTCTACGGAACACCGGGGAGCTGTTTTTT.

The J gene is TRBJ2-1, the V gene TRBV4-1, with 13 bases that match TRBD2. Germline V gene sequence: CDR1 MGHRA, CDR2 YSYEKL. With 8 bases clipped from V and 10 bases from J, the junction kept 11 bases outside the gene matches. The CDR3 spans 15 residues. The CDR3 nucleotides are TGCGCCAGCGTTCCGGGACTAGCGGGACCTGGGGAGCAGTTCTTC. Its protein is CASVPGLAGPGEQFF.

This rearrangement joins TRBV5-1 to TRBJ1-4; the D gene is possibly TRBD1 (5 bases). Germline V lookup: CDR1 SGHRS, CDR2 YFSETQ. The CDR3 length is 16 residues. Deletions cut 5 bases from V and 6 bases from J, with 20 bases between. CDR3 coding DNA: TGCGCCAGCAGACCTGATCCTGATGGGGCTTATGAAAAACTGTTTTTT. Amino acid sequence: CASRPDPDGAYEKLFF.

This rearrangement joins TRBV5-1 to TRBJ2-7; 14 nucleotides line up with TRBD2. This CDR3 comprises 17 residues. The V gene end was trimmed by 4 bases and the J gene end by 6 bases; junction bases not matched to a gene: 12. The germline gives CDR1 SGHRS, CDR2 YFSETQ. CDR3: CASSVNTGLAGVPEQYF. The CDR3 nucleotides read TGCGCCAGCAGCGTAAATACGGGACTAGCGGGAGTCCCCGAGCAGTACTTC. The whole variable domain, filled in from reference TRBV5-1 and TRBJ2-7, reads KAGVTQTPRYLIKTRGQQVTLSCSPISGHRSVSWYQQTPGQGLQFLFEYFSETQRNKGNFPGRFSGRQFSNSRSEMNVSTLELGDSALYLCASSVNTGLAGVPEQYFGPGTRLTVT.

V gene TRBV27 combines with J gene TRBJ2-1; D is possibly TRBD2 (6 bases). This CDR3 has 14 amino acids. The germline CDR1 and CDR2 sequences are MNHEY and SMNVEV (reference sequence). Trimming took 5 bases from V and 8 from J, leaving 16 bases between them. The CDR3 spells CASSTSIGGHEQFF. CDR3 coding DNA: TGTGCCAGCAGTACTTCCATCGGGGGTCATGAGCAGTTCTTC.

This clone was counted between two and nine times. The chain has TRBV27 and TRBJ1-5, with D possibly matching TRBD1 (6 bases). Germline CDR1 MNHEY, CDR2 SMNVEV (reference sequence). There are 16 residues in the CDR3. The V end lost 1 base, the J end lost 6 bases, and 16 bases lay between the germline ends. The CDR3 DNA reads TGTGCCAGCAGTTTATTCGCGTCTGGCAGGGGTCAGCCCCAGCATTTT. Its translation is CASSLFASGRGQPQHF.